This T cell receptor (beta chain) was identified during a study of CD8 T cells in Susac syndrome. V lost 3 bases and J lost 4, with 15 bases in between. Germline V gene data show CDR1 as SGHDN and CDR2 as FVKESK. The CDR3 is 15 amino acids. Random hexamers served to reverse transcribe about 0.45 to 1 ug RNA. With immunoSEQ multiplex PCR, TCR beta CDR3 was amplified across 54 Vbeta and 13 Jbeta. One entry per CDR3 protein, called by TCRdb with MiXCR from the immunoSEQ multiplex PCR reads. The sample holds over 300,000 distinct CDR3 sequences; 92% are singletons and the top ten take about 0.07%. Sequencing of TCR beta was performed on blood CD8+ T cells and on blood CD4+ T cells.

This receptor was obtained from a human donor with multiple sclerosis. Sequencing was performed on CD4+ T cells from PBMCs. The V and J genes are TRBV14 and TRBJ1-1; the D gene is possibly TRBD1 (5 bases). The CDR3 DNA reads TGTGCCAGCAGCCATCAAAGGGGTAGGGGCACTGAAGCTTTCTTT. Its protein is CASSHQRGRGTEAFF.